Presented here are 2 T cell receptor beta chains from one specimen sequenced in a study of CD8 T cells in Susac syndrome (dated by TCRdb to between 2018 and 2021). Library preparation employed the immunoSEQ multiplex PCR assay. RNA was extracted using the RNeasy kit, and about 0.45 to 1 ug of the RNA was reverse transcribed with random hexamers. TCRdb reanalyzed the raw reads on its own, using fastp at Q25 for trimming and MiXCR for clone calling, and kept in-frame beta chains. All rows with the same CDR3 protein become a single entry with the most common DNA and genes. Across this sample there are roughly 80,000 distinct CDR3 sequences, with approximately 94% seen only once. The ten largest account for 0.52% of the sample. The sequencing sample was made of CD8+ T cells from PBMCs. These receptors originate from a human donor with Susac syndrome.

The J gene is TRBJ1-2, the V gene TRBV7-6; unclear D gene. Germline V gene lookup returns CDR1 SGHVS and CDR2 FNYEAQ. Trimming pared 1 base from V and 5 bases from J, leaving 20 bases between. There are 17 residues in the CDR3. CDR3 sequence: CASSLVGPEVLGYGYTF. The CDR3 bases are TGTGCCAGCAGCTTAGTAGGCCCGGAAGTCTTGGGGTATGGCTACACCTTC.

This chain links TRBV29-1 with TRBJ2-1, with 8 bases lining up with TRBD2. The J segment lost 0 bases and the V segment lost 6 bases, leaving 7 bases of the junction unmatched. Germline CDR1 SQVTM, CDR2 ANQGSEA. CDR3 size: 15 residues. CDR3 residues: CSVEGLGSSYNEQFF. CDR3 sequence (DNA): TGCAGCGTGGAGGGACTAGGAAGCTCCTACAATGAGCAGTTCTTC.